The 30 T cell receptor beta chains in this list originate from one sample, sequenced in a study of shared clonotypes between healthy human individuals. The data were produced by immunoSEQ multiplex PCR, yet TCRdb's version contains in-frame clones alone and is incomplete. Of around 100,000 clones in the sample, around 71% are singletons; the top ten hold approximately 24%. Sequenced: memory CD8+ T cells sorted from blood. Stated subset: CD45RO+ cells pooled with CCR7-negative TemRA cells. The receptors here all came from a woman in her 30s in good health.

The chain recombines TRBV4-1 with TRBJ2-7; tentative D call: TRBD2 (7 bases). The V end lost 0 bases, the J end lost 3 bases, and 15 bases lay between the germline ends. Per germline, CDR1 MGHRA and CDR2 YSYEKL. CDR3 length equals 16 residues. The CDR3 sequence: CASSQEEGGGYYEQYF. The CDR3 DNA reads TGCGCCAGCAGCCAAGAGGAAGGGGGGGGTTACTACGAGCAGTACTTC.

The genes are TRBV27 and TRBJ2-6; 7 bases are a match to TRBD1. V was clipped by 5 bases and J by 1 base; unmatched bases: 2. The CDR3 spans 15 residues. The germline V gene has CDR1 MNHEY and CDR2 SMNVEV (reference sequence). CDR3 in amino acids: CASSIQGSGANVLTF. The CDR3 nucleotides are TGTGCCAGCAGTATACAGGGGTCTGGGGCCAACGTCCTGACTTTC.

The chain couples TRBV27 to TRBJ1-5; D is undetermined. Germline CDR1 MNHEY, CDR2 SMNVEV (reference sequence). V was pared by 2 bases and J by 5 bases, with 7 bases between. The CDR3 has 13 amino acids. CDR3 protein: CASSLTRDQPQHF. DNA of the CDR3: TGTGCCAGCAGTTTAACAAGGGATCAGCCCCAGCATTTT.

The chain links TRBV2 to TRBJ2-3; 14 bases agree with TRBD2. Germline assignment: CDR1 SNHLY and CDR2 FYNNEI. The CDR3 spans 18 residues. V lost 4 bases to trimming and J lost 5 bases; unmatched junction nucleotides: 11. The CDR3 DNA follows: TGTGCCAGCAGTGGGAGACTAGCGGGAGGGCTGGACGGAGATACGCAGTATTTT. Protein: CASSGRLAGGLDGDTQYF.

The J gene is TRBJ2-7, the V gene TRBV28; D is unresolved. Germline V gives CDR1 MDHEN, CDR2 SYDVKM. This CDR3 is built from 12 residues. Trimming removed 10 bases from V and 0 bases from J, with 10 bases in between. The CDR3 bases are TGTGCCACCTTTACGAGCTCCTACGAGCAGTACTTC. It specifies CATFTSSYEQYF.

The sample holds a few counts of this clone. The J gene is TRBJ2-3, the V gene TRBV27; 8 nucleotides match TRBD2. V lost 6 bases to trimming and J lost 5 bases; unmatched junction nucleotides: 16. The germline gives CDR1 MNHEY, CDR2 SMNVEV (reference sequence). This CDR3 has 17 residues. This CDR3 reads CASSRLDSGRGGDTQYF. The CDR3 coding sequence is TGTGCCAGCAGCCGTTTGGACAGCGGGAGAGGGGGAGATACGCAGTATTTT.

The chain joins TRBV16 to TRBJ2-5, with D unclear. Trimming left V 0 bases short and J 3 bases short, with 2 bases between. This CDR3 is 12 amino acids long. CDR1 and CDR2 from the germline V gene are KGHSY and FQNENV. The CDR3 DNA reads TGTGCCAGCAGCCAATCTGAAGAGACCCAGTACTTC. Encoded protein: CASSQSEETQYF.

Only one count was recorded for this clone. The chain is built from TRBV19 and TRBJ1-2; no clear D. Trimming removed 0 bases from V and 8 bases from J, with 10 bases in between. Germline CDR1 is LNHDA and CDR2 is SQIVND (reference sequence). The CDR3 extends over 13 amino acids. The CDR3, as DNA: TGTGCCAGTAGTATAGAGGGGAGAGGAGGCTACACCTTC. It yields the protein CASSIEGRGGYTF.

This sequence joins TRBV5-4 and TRBJ2-7; D is perhaps TRBD1 or TRBD2 (5 bases each). CDR1 and CDR2 from the germline V gene are SGHNT and YYREEE (reference sequence). The CDR3 is made up of 18 amino acids. V was pared by 0 bases and J by 2 bases, with 21 bases between. CDR3 DNA: TGTGCCAGCAGCTTGGCACCGTTTGGGGGAGTCTTCCCCTACGAGCAGTACTTC. As protein: CASSLAPFGGVFPYEQYF.

The chain employs TRBV6-5 and TRBJ2-7, with D uncertain. The CDR3 totals 13 residues. Germline V gives CDR1 MNHEY, CDR2 SVGAGI. Trimming stripped 7 bases from V and 3 bases from J, with 13 bases between. The CDR3 sequence is CASMYSPGYEQYF. The CDR3 DNA is TGTGCCAGCATGTATTCCCCAGGCTACGAGCAGTACTTC.

This CDR3 reads CASSLWTSGSSEETQYF. The CDR3 region has the DNA TGTGCCAGCAGTTTATGGACTAGCGGGAGTTCTGAGGAGACCCAGTACTTC. The rearrangement links TRBV28 to TRBJ2-5, with 12 nucleotides matching TRBD2. Trimming removed 0 bases from V and 5 bases from J; junction bases left unmatched: 7. This CDR3 region has 17 residues. Germline loops: CDR1 MDHEN, CDR2 SYDVKM.

The chain joins TRBV25-1 to TRBJ1-1; D is possibly TRBD1 (5 bases). CDR1 is MGHDK, CDR2 SYGVNS, per germline. The V and J ends lost 3 bases and 5 bases respectively, with 13 bases between them. This CDR3 has 14 amino acids. CDR3 nucleotide sequence: TGTGCCAGCAGTGACCGGGACGGGTATACTGAAGCTTTCTTT. Protein product: CASSDRDGYTEAFF.

This rearrangement joins TRBV19 to TRBJ2-1; 10 nucleotides agree with TRBD2. Germline V gene lookup returns CDR1 LNHDA and CDR2 SQIVND (reference sequence). The junction had 5 bases not matched to a gene; V was cut back by 2 bases and J by 7 bases. The CDR3 runs to 15 residues. CDR3 sequence reads: CASSILAGAGNEQFF. For the CDR3, the DNA is TGTGCCAGTAGTATACTAGCGGGAGCGGGGAATGAGCAGTTCTTC. Using reference TRBV19 and TRBJ2-1 for the parts outside the CDR3, the full variable domain is DGGITQSPKYLFRKEGQNVTLSCEQNLNHDAMYWYRQDPGQGLRLIYYSQIVNDFQKGDIAEGYSVSREKKESFPLTVTSAQKNPTAFYLCASSILAGAGNEQFFGPGTRLTVL.

In its sample, this clone was seen a few times. The CDR3 DNA reads TGTGCCAGCAGCTTAGGCGGAGGGACTAATGAAAAACTGTTTTTT. It specifies CASSLGGGTNEKLFF. The chain couples TRBV11-2 to TRBJ1-4; the D is unclear. The length of the CDR3 is 15 residues. Germline V CDR1 and CDR2: SGHAT, FQNNGV. Trimming pared 1 base from V and 2 bases from J, leaving 8 bases between.

The chain is built from TRBV4-1 and TRBJ2-1, with 9 bases aligning to TRBD2. Germline-derived CDR1 and CDR2 are MGHRA and YSYEKL. The CDR3 sequence is 15 residues long. The V segment lost 6 bases and the J segment 3 bases; nucleotides outside the gene matches: 6. The CDR3 region has the DNA TGCGCCAGCAGGCAAAGACTAGCGGACTACAATGAGCAGTTCTTC. Translating gives CASRQRLADYNEQFF.

With regard to this clone: A far larger clone is one nucleotide away, so this likely arose from a read error. This sample includes further DNA sequences coding for the same CDR3. The genes are TRBV4-2 and TRBJ2-5; 12 nucleotides match TRBD2. The J call may be faulty, since TRBJ2-7 better matches the DNA end. This CDR3 is 15 amino acids long. CDR1 is LGHNA, CDR2 YNFKEQ, per germline. This chain's CDR3 is CASSQGLAGSYEQYF. CDR3 in DNA: TGTGCCAGCAGCCAGGGACTAGCGGGCTCCTACGAGCAGTACTTC.

The chain's CDR3 is CASSGRDTNEQFF. The CDR3 DNA reads as TGTGCCAGCAGTGGCAGGGACACCAATGAGCAGTTCTTC. The genes are TRBV25-1 and TRBJ2-1; TRBD1 is a possible D gene (6 bases). The V and J ends lost 4 bases and 6 bases respectively, with 10 bases between them. In germline, CDR1 is MGHDK, CDR2 SYGVNS. The CDR3 consists of 13 residues.

The V and J genes are TRBV30 and TRBJ1-2; no clear D. CDR3 size: 13 residues. V was shortened by 0 bases and J by 5 bases, with 10 bases between the two germline ends. CDR1 is GTSNPN and CDR2 is SVGIG in the germline V gene (reference sequence). CDR3 in DNA: TGTGCCTGGAGTGTAGGGCAGAGATATGGCTACACCTTC. Its protein product is CAWSVGQRYGYTF.

The V gene is TRBV6-1, the J gene TRBJ1-1; D is uncertain. V shed 4 bases and J shed 1 base, with 10 bases lying between them. From germline, CDR1 is MNHNS and CDR2 SASEGT. This CDR3 is 14 amino acids long. For the CDR3, the DNA is TGTGCCAGCAGTGGGATGTACCCGAACACTGAAGCTTTCTTT. It encodes CASSGMYPNTEAFF.

J is TRBJ2-5 and V is TRBV29-1; 10 positions match TRBD2. Trimming removed 7 bases from V and 5 bases from J; junction bases left unmatched: 10. In germline, CDR1 is SQVTM, CDR2 ANQGSEA. The CDR3 covers 14 residues. The CDR3, as DNA: TGCAGCGCATTACCTAGCGGGAGTCGGGAGACCCAGTACTTC. Its translation: CSALPSGSRETQYF. The variable domain in full, with the rest retrieved from reference TRBV29-1 and TRBJ2-5, is SAVISQKPSRDICQRGTSLTIQCQVDSQVTMMFWYRQQPGQSLTLIATANQGSEATYESGFVIDKFPISRPNLTFSTLTVSNMSPEDSSIYLCSALPSGSRETQYFGPGTRLLVL.

This clone was observed a few times. This chain links TRBV13 with TRBJ2-7; a possible D gene is TRBD1 (5 bases). The V and J ends lost 5 bases and 3 bases respectively, with 17 bases between them. The CDR3 has 15 amino acids. The V gene's germline CDR1 is PRHDT and CDR2 FYEKMQ (reference sequence). The chain's CDR3 is CASSLEGADHYEQYF. The DNA for the CDR3 is TGTGCCAGCAGCCTCGAAGGGGCGGATCACTACGAGCAGTACTTC.

V usage is TRBV6-4 and J usage is TRBJ2-3; 9 nucleotides align to TRBD1. After removal of 4 bases from V and 6 bases from J, the junction contained 8 bases not matched to a gene. CDR3 length: 15 residues. Looked up from germline, CDR1 is MRHNA and CDR2 is SNTAGT. The CDR3 sequence is CASSAGTGNSDTQYF. CDR3 nucleotide sequence: TGTGCCAGCAGTGCCGGGACAGGGAATTCGGATACGCAGTATTTT.

The rearrangement joins TRBV19 to TRBJ2-1, with TRBD1 identical over 12 bases. V dropped 2 bases and J dropped 10; count of bases not matched to a gene: 12. Germline loops: CDR1 LNHDA, CDR2 SQIVND (reference sequence). The CDR3 loop spans 17 amino acids. CDR3 region: CASSIRWDRGPPGEQFF. CDR3 coding DNA: TGTGCCAGTAGTATAAGATGGGACAGGGGGCCCCCGGGAGAGCAGTTCTTC.

V and J are TRBV6-4 and TRBJ2-1, with 8 bases identical to TRBD2. Germline V gene lookup returns CDR1 MRHNA and CDR2 SNTAGT. CDR3 length: 15 amino acids. The J segment lost 6 bases and the V segment lost 4 bases, leaving 8 bases of the junction unmatched. The CDR3, as DNA: TGTGCCAGCAGTGCCGAGGGAGGGACTAGCAATGAGCAGTTCTTC. This encodes CASSAEGGTSNEQFF.

In its sample, this clone was seen many times. The V and J genes are TRBV25-1 and TRBJ2-2; TRBD1 might be the D (6 bases). The V end lost 4 bases, the J end lost 6 bases, and 6 bases lay between the germline ends. CDR1 is MGHDK, CDR2 SYGVNS, per germline. This CDR3 spans 12 amino acids. This CDR3 is CASSGGPGELFF. The DNA for the CDR3 is TGTGCCAGCAGTGGGGGGCCCGGGGAGCTGTTTTTT. The variable domain in full, with the rest retrieved from reference TRBV25-1 and TRBJ2-2, is EADIYQTPRYLVIGTGKKITLECSQTMGHDKMYWYQQDPGMELHLIHYSYGVNSTEKGDLSSESTVSRIRTEHFPLTLESARPSHTSQYLCASSGGPGELFFGEGSRLTVL.

This rearrangement joins TRBV27 to TRBJ2-1, with TRBD2 identical over 8 bases. Trimming removed 2 bases from V and 7 bases from J; junction bases left unmatched: 10. From germline, CDR1 is MNHEY and CDR2 SMNVEV (reference sequence). This CDR3 comprises 16 residues. The chain's CDR3 is CASSLPPAGANNEQFF. The CDR3, as DNA: TGTGCCAGCAGTTTACCCCCAGCGGGAGCCAATAATGAGCAGTTCTTC.

The genes are TRBV28 and TRBJ1-2; 10 nucleotides line up with TRBD1. Germline V gives CDR1 MDHEN, CDR2 SYDVKM. CDR3 size: 14 residues. Trimming took 2 bases from V and 6 from J; bases not matched to a gene: 3. CDR3: CASSLGDRGHGYTF. The CDR3 DNA follows: TGTGCCAGCAGTTTAGGGGACAGGGGACATGGCTACACCTTC.

The chain uses TRBV15 and TRBJ1-5; D gene uncertain. The CDR3 consists of 14 residues. V lost 5 bases to trimming and J lost 1 base, with 9 bases between them. Germline V gives CDR1 LNHNV, CDR2 YYDKDF (reference sequence). The CDR3 protein is CATSSIFSNQPQHF. The CDR3 coding sequence is TGTGCCACCAGCTCTATATTCAGCAATCAGCCCCAGCATTTT.

The chain uses TRBV6-4 and TRBJ1-2; 7 bases line up with TRBD1. The trim removed 6 bases at V and 6 bases at J, leaving 10 bases unmatched. Germline V gene data show CDR1 as MRHNA and CDR2 as SNTAGT. This CDR3 comprises 14 residues. The CDR3 sequence is CASSRQGGSDGYTF. DNA of the CDR3: TGTGCCAGCAGCCGACAGGGAGGGTCGGATGGCTACACCTTC.

Notes on this clone: A much larger clone lies one base from this, so it may be a read error. This CDR3 is also generated by other DNA sequences in the sample. The chain recombines TRBV7-9 with TRBJ1-2; no definite D call. V was trimmed by 6 bases and J by 6 bases, leaving 29 bases between them. The germline CDR1 and CDR2 sequences are SEHNR and FQNEAQ (reference sequence). CDR3 length: 18 amino acids. For the CDR3, the DNA is TGTGCCAGCAGTCCACCCGGTCAGACACCTCACACGGAGGATGGCTACACCTTC. Translation: CASSPPGQTPHTEDGYTF.